The sequence of this T cell receptor beta chain was determined in a study of OX40 agonist ivuxolimab in advanced cancers. Study-wide background: With a range of roughly 20 to 80, age averaged roughly 60 years, and more than 75% were male.

Produced via immunoSEQ multiplex PCR; TCRdb's table is partial and in-frame only. The data hold 35,000 to 45,000 clones, with about 84% observed a single time. This clone was observed once. Trimming cost V 4 bases and J 6 bases, with 12 bases left between them. CDR3 length: 13 residues. Germline V CDR1 and CDR2: MDHEN, SYDVKM. This clonotype was sampled from an adult with an advanced solid tumor such as melanoma, head and neck, liver or kidney cancer. This rearrangement joins TRBV28 to TRBJ1-2; D is uncertain. The starting material was CD4+ or CD8+ T cells sorted from blood, obtained in a trial of the OX40 agonist ivuxolimab. The CDR3 loop reads CASSSRVYNGYTF. The CDR3 nucleotides read TGTGCCAGCAGTTCTAGGGTTTATAATGGCTACACCTTC.